This is a list of T cell receptor beta chains from one sample in a study of T cell responses to AZD1222 COVID-19 vaccine. Generated by immunoSEQ multiplex PCR, the TCRdb table keeps only in-frame clones and is missing some. The sample lists more than 75,000 clones; around 89% were seen once. This specimen consisted of peripheral blood, obtained on day 0 of AZD1222 vaccination. These receptor sequences come from an adult in good health. Each CDR3 is given with its conserved first and last residue. D genes are given only for firm matches. Rows may omit the clone size; those that give it use once, few, many or a size class.

abundance: -; d_gene: TRBD1; j_gene: TRBJ1-1; len: 14; v_gene: TRBV19; CDR3aa: CASSNRGLNTEAFF; CDR3nt: TGTGCCAGTAGTAACAGGGGGCTTAACACTGAAGCTTTCTTT
abundance: -; d_gene: -; j_gene: TRBJ2-7; len: 14; v_gene: TRBV5-1; CDR3aa: CASRATSTPYEQYF; CDR3nt: TGCGCCAGCAGAGCGACCTCGACACCCTACGAGCAGTACTTC
abundance: -; d_gene: -; j_gene: TRBJ2-7; len: 13; v_gene: TRBV6-5; CDR3aa: CASSSWDSYEQYF; CDR3nt: TGTGCCAGCAGTTCTTGGGACTCCTACGAGCAGTACTTC
abundance: -; d_gene: TRBD1; j_gene: TRBJ2-5; len: 15; v_gene: TRBV5-1; CDR3aa: CASSAGTGNKETQYF; CDR3nt: TGCGCCAGCAGCGCCGGGACAGGGAATAAGGAGACCCAGTACTTC
abundance: -; d_gene: TRBD2; j_gene: TRBJ2-1; len: 16; v_gene: TRBV30; CDR3aa: CAWSRGTSGAYNEQFF; CDR3nt: TGTGCCTGGAGTCGAGGGACTAGCGGGGCCTACAATGAGCAGTTCTTC
abundance: -; d_gene: -; j_gene: TRBJ2-3; len: 14; v_gene: TRBV30; CDR3aa: CAWRPDFLRDTQYF; CDR3nt: TGTGCCTGGAGACCCGACTTCCTGAGGGATACGCAGTATTTT
abundance: -; d_gene: TRBD1; j_gene: TRBJ2-7; len: 12; v_gene: TRBV5-1; CDR3aa: CASSLEQGVWYF; CDR3nt: TGCGCCAGCAGCTTGGAACAGGGGGTATGGTACTTC
abundance: -; d_gene: -; j_gene: TRBJ2-5; len: 14; v_gene: TRBV5-1; CDR3aa: CASSLNPDWETQYF; CDR3nt: TGCGCCAGCAGCCTAAATCCCGACTGGGAGACCCAGTACTTC
abundance: -; d_gene: TRBD1; j_gene: TRBJ1-2; len: 11; v_gene: TRBV30; CDR3aa: CAWSGTAGYTF; CDR3nt: TGTGCCTGGAGCGGGACAGCTGGCTACACCTTC
abundance: once; d_gene: -; j_gene: TRBJ2-3; len: 14; v_gene: TRBV7-3; CDR3aa: CASSRGTARDTQYF; CDR3nt: TGTGCCAGCAGCAGGGGGACTGCTCGAGATACGCAGTATTTT
abundance: -; d_gene: TRBD1; j_gene: TRBJ1-1; len: 13; v_gene: TRBV6-5; CDR3aa: CATGTGWGTEAFF; CDR3nt: TGTGCCACCGGGACAGGGTGGGGCACTGAAGCTTTCTTT
abundance: -; d_gene: -; j_gene: TRBJ1-4; len: 15; v_gene: TRBV30; CDR3aa: CAWRGGESTNEKLFF; CDR3nt: TGTGCCTGGAGAGGGGGGGAGAGTACTAATGAAAAACTGTTTTTT
abundance: -; d_gene: TRBD1; j_gene: TRBJ1-1; len: 15; v_gene: TRBV4-2; CDR3aa: CASSREQGFGTEAFF; CDR3nt: TGTGCCAGCAGCCGGGAACAGGGGTTTGGCACTGAAGCTTTCTTT
abundance: -; d_gene: -; j_gene: TRBJ2-7; len: 15; v_gene: TRBV28; CDR3aa: CASSSIDIVAYEQYF; CDR3nt: TGTGCCAGCAGTTCAATAGACATCGTCGCCTACGAGCAGTACTTC
abundance: -; d_gene: -; j_gene: TRBJ1-2; len: 14; v_gene: TRBV19; CDR3aa: CASSIALESYGYTF; CDR3nt: TGTGCCAGTAGTATAGCCCTAGAGTCCTATGGCTACACCTTC
abundance: -; d_gene: TRBD1; j_gene: TRBJ1-6; len: 14; v_gene: TRBV27; CDR3aa: CASSYTGGSSPLHF; CDR3nt: TGTGCCAGCAGTTACACAGGGGGAAGTTCACCCCTCCACTTT
abundance: -; d_gene: -; j_gene: TRBJ1-5; len: 15; v_gene: TRBV6-1; CDR3aa: CASRAELLINQPQHF; CDR3nt: TGTGCCAGCAGGGCAGAACTCTTGATCAATCAGCCCCAGCATTTT
abundance: once; d_gene: -; j_gene: TRBJ1-5; len: 13; v_gene: TRBV7-3; CDR3aa: CASSLSSGQPQHF; CDR3nt: TGTGCCAGCAGCTTATCCTCCGGCCAGCCCCAGCATTTT
abundance: -; d_gene: -; j_gene: TRBJ2-7; len: 11; v_gene: TRBV11-2; CDR3aa: CASSLLYEQYF; CDR3nt: TGTGCCAGCAGCCTACTCTACGAGCAGTACTTC
abundance: once; d_gene: TRBD1; j_gene: TRBJ2-7; len: 14; v_gene: TRBV6-6; CDR3aa: CASTPGDRDYEQYF; CDR3nt: TGTGCCAGCACCCCCGGAGACAGGGACTACGAGCAGTACTTC
abundance: -; d_gene: -; j_gene: TRBJ1-4; len: 15; v_gene: TRBV28; CDR3aa: CASSSPGTANEKLFF; CDR3nt: TGTGCCAGCAGTTCCCCCGGGACGGCGAATGAAAAACTGTTTTTT
abundance: -; d_gene: -; j_gene: TRBJ2-3; len: 13; v_gene: TRBV28; CDR3aa: CASSFGSADTQYF; CDR3nt: TGTGCCAGCAGTTTTGGAAGCGCCGATACGCAGTATTTT
abundance: -; d_gene: -; j_gene: TRBJ2-1; len: 17; v_gene: TRBV27; CDR3aa: CASSSDRLAFSYNEQFF; CDR3nt: TGTGCCAGCAGTTCCGACCGCCTAGCGTTTTCCTACAATGAGCAGTTCTTC
abundance: -; d_gene: TRBD1; j_gene: TRBJ1-5; len: 14; v_gene: TRBV7-9; CDR3aa: CASSQQGGNQPQHF; CDR3nt: TGTGCCAGCAGCCAACAGGGGGGGAATCAGCCCCAGCATTTT
abundance: -; d_gene: TRBD2; j_gene: TRBJ2-5; len: 17; v_gene: TRBV6-2/TRBV6-3; CDR3aa: CASSSPLLAGGQETQYF; CDR3nt: TGTGCCAGCAGTTCCCCTCTTTTGGCGGGGGGCCAAGAGACCCAGTACTTC
abundance: -; d_gene: -; j_gene: TRBJ1-2; len: 12; v_gene: TRBV28; CDR3aa: CASKVTNYGYTF; CDR3nt: TGTGCCAGCAAAGTCACGAACTATGGCTACACCTTC
abundance: -; d_gene: TRBD2; j_gene: TRBJ2-7; len: 15; v_gene: TRBV3-1/TRBV3-2; CDR3aa: CASSQGVSGGYEQYF; CDR3nt: TGTGCCAGCAGCCAAGGGGTTAGCGGGGGATACGAGCAGTACTTC
abundance: -; d_gene: TRBD2; j_gene: TRBJ2-3; len: 17; v_gene: TRBV6-2/TRBV6-3; CDR3aa: CASSYSGLAGGFSSQYF; CDR3nt: TGTGCCAGCAGTTACTCGGGACTAGCGGGGGGGTTTAGCTCGCAGTATTTT
abundance: -; d_gene: TRBD1; j_gene: TRBJ1-4; len: 16; v_gene: TRBV4-1; CDR3aa: CASSQDVTGWNEKLFF; CDR3nt: TGCGCCAGCAGCCAAGATGTGACAGGGTGGAATGAAAAACTGTTTTTT
abundance: -; d_gene: TRBD1; j_gene: TRBJ1-1; len: 16; v_gene: TRBV9; CDR3aa: CASSLTGTGLYTEAFF; CDR3nt: TGTGCCAGCAGCTTAACTGGGACAGGGCTATACACTGAAGCTTTCTTT
abundance: -; d_gene: TRBD2; j_gene: TRBJ2-5; len: 16; v_gene: TRBV7-2; CDR3aa: CASATSGASSLGTQYF; CDR3nt: TGTGCCAGCGCTACTAGCGGGGCCAGTTCCCTAGGGACCCAGTACTTC
abundance: -; d_gene: -; j_gene: TRBJ1-3; len: 16; v_gene: TRBV23-1; CDR3aa: CASNPWGRNSGNTIYF; CDR3nt: TGCGCCAGCAATCCCTGGGGGAGGAACTCTGGAAACACCATATATTTT
abundance: few; d_gene: -; j_gene: TRBJ1-3; len: 15; v_gene: TRBV4-2; CDR3aa: CASSPAGGLGNTIYF; CDR3nt: TGTGCCAGCAGCCCGGCGGGGGGACTTGGAAACACCATATATTTT
abundance: -; d_gene: -; j_gene: TRBJ1-3; len: 11; v_gene: TRBV2; CDR3aa: CASSDSPTIYF; CDR3nt: TGTGCCAGCAGTGATAGTCCCACCATATATTTT
abundance: -; d_gene: TRBD2; j_gene: TRBJ2-1; len: 16; v_gene: TRBV6-2/TRBV6-3; CDR3aa: CASSQIKRGGYDEQFF; CDR3nt: TGTGCCAGCAGTCAAATCAAGCGGGGGGGATATGATGAGCAGTTCTTC
abundance: -; d_gene: -; j_gene: TRBJ2-2; len: 12; v_gene: TRBV29-1; CDR3aa: CSARTVTGELFF; CDR3nt: TGCAGCGCTAGGACAGTCACCGGGGAGCTGTTTTTT
abundance: once; d_gene: -; j_gene: TRBJ2-7; len: 10; v_gene: TRBV28; CDR3aa: CASRGIEQYF; CDR3nt: TGTGCCAGCAGGGGAATCGAGCAGTACTTC
abundance: few; d_gene: -; j_gene: TRBJ2-3; len: 12; v_gene: TRBV19; CDR3aa: CASSVGPDTQYF; CDR3nt: TGTGCCAGTAGCGTTGGGCCAGATACGCAGTATTTT
abundance: -; d_gene: -; j_gene: TRBJ2-1; len: 13; v_gene: TRBV5-1; CDR3aa: CASSLGSANEQFF; CDR3nt: TGCGCCAGCAGCTTGGGATCGGCCAATGAGCAGTTCTTC
abundance: -; d_gene: -; j_gene: TRBJ2-7; len: 13; v_gene: TRBV5-8; CDR3aa: CASSFGAPYEQYF; CDR3nt: TGTGCCAGCAGCTTCGGGGCACCCTACGAGCAGTACTTC
abundance: -; d_gene: TRBD2; j_gene: TRBJ2-5; len: 15; v_gene: TRBV12-5; CDR3aa: CASGFGTSVPETQYF; CDR3nt: TGTGCTAGTGGTTTCGGGACTAGCGTTCCAGAGACCCAGTACTTC
abundance: -; d_gene: -; j_gene: TRBJ1-6; len: 15; v_gene: TRBV7-8; CDR3aa: CASSLFGQNNSPLHF; CDR3nt: TGTGCCAGCAGCTTATTTGGACAGAATAATTCACCCCTCCACTTT
abundance: -; d_gene: -; j_gene: TRBJ2-3; len: 14; v_gene: TRBV5-1; CDR3aa: CASSLGRGTDTQYF; CDR3nt: TGCGCCAGCAGCTTGGGGCGTGGCACAGATACGCAGTATTTT
abundance: -; d_gene: TRBD2; j_gene: TRBJ2-1; len: 17; v_gene: TRBV7-8; CDR3aa: CASSRRLAASPYNEQFF; CDR3nt: TGTGCCAGCAGCCGACGACTAGCGGCGTCCCCTTACAATGAGCAGTTCTTC
abundance: -; d_gene: -; j_gene: TRBJ1-2; len: 13; v_gene: TRBV10-3; CDR3aa: CAILPGEAEGYTF; CDR3nt: TGTGCCATCTTACCGGGGGAAGCGGAAGGCTACACCTTC
abundance: -; d_gene: TRBD1; j_gene: TRBJ1-2; len: 16; v_gene: TRBV3-1/TRBV3-2; CDR3aa: CASSQADRGLNYGYTF; CDR3nt: TGTGCCAGCAGCCAAGCAGACAGGGGCCTTAACTATGGCTACACCTTC
abundance: -; d_gene: TRBD1; j_gene: TRBJ2-1; len: 14; v_gene: TRBV5-1; CDR3aa: CASSLGQGKNEQFF; CDR3nt: TGCGCCAGCAGCTTGGGACAGGGGAAGAATGAGCAGTTCTTC
abundance: -; d_gene: TRBD2; j_gene: TRBJ2-1; len: 15; v_gene: TRBV24-1; CDR3aa: CATSRTSGKNNEQFF; CDR3nt: TGTGCCACCAGCAGGACTAGCGGGAAAAACAATGAGCAGTTCTTC
abundance: -; d_gene: -; j_gene: TRBJ2-3; len: 17; v_gene: TRBV7-7; CDR3aa: CASSLGQGSRDTDTQYF; CDR3nt: TGTGCTAGCAGCTTAGGCCAAGGGTCGAGGGACACAGATACGCAGTATTTT
abundance: -; d_gene: TRBD1; j_gene: TRBJ1-5; len: 19; v_gene: TRBV6-1; CDR3aa: CASSGPLPGQAGGDQPQHF; CDR3nt: TGTGCCAGCAGTGGGCCCCTCCCGGGACAGGCGGGGGGCGATCAGCCCCAGCATTTT
abundance: -; d_gene: -; j_gene: TRBJ2-1; len: 12; v_gene: TRBV12-3/TRBV12-4; CDR3aa: CASSVRETRRFF; CDR3nt: TGTGCCAGCAGTGTTCGCGAGACACGGAGGTTCTTC
abundance: -; d_gene: TRBD2; j_gene: TRBJ2-1; len: 15; v_gene: TRBV18; CDR3aa: CASSPTGLVENEQFF; CDR3nt: TGTGCCAGCTCACCTACGGGACTAGTCGAGAATGAGCAGTTCTTC
abundance: once; d_gene: -; j_gene: TRBJ1-6; len: 13; v_gene: TRBV9; CDR3aa: CASSPLQDSPLHF; CDR3nt: TGTGCCAGCAGCCCCCTACAGGATTCACCCCTCCACTTT
abundance: -; d_gene: TRBD2; j_gene: TRBJ2-7; len: 15; v_gene: TRBV7-2; CDR3aa: CASKLAGVSSYEQYF; CDR3nt: TGTGCCAGCAAGCTAGCGGGAGTGAGCTCCTACGAGCAGTACTTC
abundance: -; d_gene: TRBD1; j_gene: TRBJ2-5; len: 13; v_gene: TRBV5-1; CDR3aa: CASSGRGMETQYF; CDR3nt: TGCGCCAGCAGCGGCAGGGGGATGGAGACCCAGTACTTC